This T cell receptor (beta chain) was found in a study of shared clonotypes between healthy human individuals. Study-wide points: Donor scarcity curtailed the genetic and exposure-history diversity represented herein.

This clone came up once. What it binds is unknown. The CDR3 is 13 amino acids. V lost 7 bases and J lost 7; bases outside the gene matches: 5. Germline V CDR1 and CDR2: SNHLY, FYNNEI. Sequenced by immunoSEQ multiplex PCR; TCRdb stores in-frame clones only, minus some. The sample holds around 700,000 clones; approximately 79% are singletons and the top ten take 1.5% to 2%. The J gene is TRBJ1-2, the V gene TRBV2; 11 positions agree with TRBD1. The receptor's source is a woman in her 30s in good health. The specimen was memory CD4+ T cells sorted from blood. The subset was: CD45RA-negative fraction. The CDR3 nucleotides are TGTGCCAGCACCCGGGACAGGGGGTCTGGCTACACCTTC. This gives the protein CASTRDRGSGYTF.